Listed here is a single T cell receptor beta chain. Its antigen remains unknown. This sample was included in a study of immune heterogeneity within non-small cell lung tumors. Germline-derived CDR1 and CDR2 are SGHRS and YFSETQ. The length of the CDR3 is 14 residues. The ends lost 9 bases at V and 4 bases at J; junction bases unmatched: 4. Bulk tumor genomic DNA constituted the template, at around 610 ng per sample. Multiple widely separated biopsies were taken from each primary tumor at surgery. The study enrolled patients with untreated, newly diagnosed non-small cell lung cancer who underwent curative surgery. Using 32 V and 13 J primers, multiplex PCR amplified TCR beta CDR3. In TCRdb, the multiplex PCR reads were re-called with MiXCR into one record per CDR3 protein. Of fewer than 25,000 distinct CDR3 sequences in the sample, about 30% are singletons; the top ten hold around 4.5%. The study, taken as a whole, reports: Identical dominant CDR3 beta clonotypes were found repeatedly across the tumor sites of a single patient, and these appeared alongside high-frequency clones that were unique to particular tumor locations.

The receptor's source is a man aged 35-49 years with non-small cell lung cancer. This chain connects TRBV5-1 to TRBJ2-6, with 10 nucleotides matching TRBD2. The sequenced material came from lung tumor tissue. In nucleotides, the CDR3 is TGCGCCACCAATAGCGGGGGGGGGGCCAACGTCCTGACTTTC. Its translation is CATNSGGGANVLTF.